Listed here are 29 T cell receptor beta chains from one sample, sequenced in a study of T-cell reconstitution after alpha-beta-depleted transplantation in children. Broader study findings: Expanded clones from the graft, numbering several hundred, reportedly supplied alpha-beta T cells about two months after transplant.

These TCRs are of unknown antigen specificity. Preparation of the TCRbeta library was carried out with unique molecular identifiers. TCRdb itself ran the PCR reads through MiXCR, one entry per CDR3 protein. The top ten hold around 30% of the sample, which has approximately 30,000 distinct CDR3 sequences, more than 6% seen once. The specimen comprised peripheral blood, sampled 60 days after TCRalphabeta/CD19-depleted stem cell transplant. The receptor source for this set is a child in the first two years of life who had a stem cell transplant for acute myeloid leukemia, so the T cells may come from the graft donor.

This clonotype was recorded at least ten times. The rearrangement links TRBV9 to TRBJ2-3; no firm D call. The germline V gene has CDR1 SGDLS and CDR2 YYNGEE. Between the trimmed V and J ends, which lost 4 bases and 2 bases, there was a span of 8 bases. This CDR3 spans 13 amino acids. The CDR3 coding sequence is TGTGCCAGCAGCCCCGCGGCCACAGATACGCAGTATTTT. Its translation is CASSPAATDTQYF.

This clonotype was recorded many times. V gene TRBV12-3 or TRBV12-4 combines with J gene TRBJ2-5, with 10 bases lining up with TRBD2. The CDR3 totals 15 residues. V gave up 5 bases and J gave up 4 bases; unmatched junction bases: 7. The CDR3 nucleotides read TGTGCCAGCAGTCAACTAGCGGGATCCCGAGAGACCCAGTACTTC. Translation gives CASSQLAGSRETQYF.

At least ten counts were recorded for this clonotype. The V gene is TRBV7-2, the J gene TRBJ2-2; D might be TRBD1 or TRBD2, each matching 5 bases. The CDR3 extends over 16 amino acids. Germline loops: CDR1 SGHTA, CDR2 FQGNSA. The ends were cut back, 5 bases at V and 4 bases at J, with 17 bases in the middle. CDR3 protein: CASSLGHGVLTGELFF. CDR3 DNA: TGTGCCAGCAGCCTAGGACACGGGGTGCTCACCGGGGAGCTGTTTTTT.

In its sample, this clonotype was seen many times. For the CDR3, the DNA is TGCGCCAGCAGCTTGCCCGGAGGAAACACCATATATTTT. Translated, it gives CASSLPGGNTIYF. The chain employs TRBV5-1 and TRBJ1-3; unclear D gene. Trimming took 1 base from V and 4 from J, leaving 6 bases between them. This CDR3 region has 13 residues. Germline V gives CDR1 SGHRS, CDR2 YFSETQ.

This clonotype was detected many times. This chain uses TRBV27 with TRBJ2-6; 9 bases match TRBD2. The CDR3 is 18 residues long. Germline V gene lookup returns CDR1 MNHEY and CDR2 SMNVEV (reference sequence). With V trimmed by 3 bases and J by 0 bases, 6 bases remained unmatched. The CDR3 is CASSFIAGASSGANVLTF. The DNA of the CDR3 is TGTGCCAGCAGTTTCATAGCGGGAGCCTCCTCTGGGGCCAACGTCCTGACTTTC.

This clonotype came up many times. V is TRBV7-9 and J is TRBJ1-5; D gene ambiguous. The germline gives CDR1 SEHNR, CDR2 FQNEAQ (reference sequence). Trimming removed 2 bases at V and 1 base at J, with 6 bases between. CDR3 length equals 14 residues. The CDR3 DNA reads TGTGCCAGCAGCTTAACGGGGAGCAATCAGCCCCAGCATTTT. This codes for CASSLTGSNQPQHF.

This clonotype was detected many times. The chain is built from TRBV20-1 and TRBJ2-1, with 9 positions matching TRBD1. The CDR3 runs to 12 residues. Germline V gene lookup returns CDR1 DFQATT and CDR2 SNEGSKA (reference sequence). Trimming took 4 bases from V and 9 from J; bases not matched to a gene: 4. For the CDR3, the DNA is TGCAGTGCTAAACAGGGGGCCGGTGAGCAGTTCTTC. Protein sequence: CSAKQGAGEQFF.

This clonotype was counted at least ten times. This sequence joins TRBV2 and TRBJ2-7, with D perhaps given as TRBD1 or TRBD2 (5 bases each). This CDR3 spans 15 amino acids. Germline CDR1 SNHLY, CDR2 FYNNEI. Trimming took off 10 bases at V and 6 bases at J, with 25 bases between the two ends. CDR3: CATPDRGRLRGEQYF. In DNA, the CDR3 is TGTGCCACCCCCGATCGGGGCAGACTCCGAGGCGAGCAGTACTTC.

This clonotype was observed at least ten times. The V call is TRBV20-1, the J call TRBJ2-5, with D maybe TRBD1 (7 bases). The CDR3 is 14 amino acids. Germline CDR1 reads DFQATT; CDR2 reads SNEGSKA (reference sequence). The V and J ends lost 0 bases and 5 bases respectively, with 13 bases between them. CDR3 region: CSARDLQGGETQYF. CDR3 nucleotides: TGCAGTGCTAGAGATCTCCAGGGGGGTGAGACCCAGTACTTC.

This clonotype was recorded many times. This chain uses TRBV6-5 with TRBJ1-2; maybe TRBD1 (6 bases). In germline, CDR1 is MNHEY, CDR2 SVGAGI. The CDR3 extends over 15 amino acids. Trimming removed 6 bases at V and 5 bases at J, with 19 bases between. The CDR3 protein is CASSRGPWYPYGYTF. The CDR3 DNA follows: TGTGCCAGCAGCAGGGGACCCTGGTATCCTTATGGCTACACCTTC.

This clonotype was picked up many times. V and J are TRBV5-5 and TRBJ2-5, with 7 positions matching TRBD2. Germline CDR1 is SGHKS and CDR2 is YYEKEE (reference sequence). Trimming cost V 4 bases and J 2 bases; bases outside gene matches: 8. The CDR3 consists of 15 residues. The CDR3 nucleotides are TGTGCCAGCAGCCCCGGACTAGTTGGGCAAGAGACCCAGTACTTC. Amino acid sequence: CASSPGLVGQETQYF.

This clonotype showed up many times. The chain couples TRBV2 to TRBJ2-7, with D tentatively TRBD1 (5 bases). Germline V lookup: CDR1 SNHLY, CDR2 FYNNEI. Trimming cost V 7 bases and J 3 bases, with 13 bases left between them. The length of the CDR3 is 13 residues. CDR3 bases: TGTGCCAGCATGGGGCCCGATAACTACGAGCAGTACTTC. This encodes CASMGPDNYEQYF.

This clonotype was seen many times. The rearrangement joins TRBV11-3 to TRBJ2-1; D is ambiguous. The CDR3 spans 16 residues. Germline-derived CDR1 and CDR2 are SGHNT and YENEEA. V was cut by 1 base and J by 2 bases, with 12 bases left in between. CDR3 coding DNA: TGTGCCAGCAGCTTAGCGTGGGCCAAGCCCTACAATGAGCAGTTCTTC. Translation: CASSLAWAKPYNEQFF. Variable domain in full (rest from reference TRBV11-3 and TRBJ2-1): EAGVVQSPRYKIIEKKQPVAFWCNPISGHNTLYWYLQNLGQGPELLIRYENEEAVDDSQLPKDRFSAERLKGVDSTLKIQPAELGDSAVYLCASSLAWAKPYNEQFFGPGTRLTVL.

This clonotype was counted many times. V usage is TRBV7-2 and J usage is TRBJ2-7; a weak D match, TRBD1 (6 bases). The length of the CDR3 is 15 residues. Germline-derived CDR1 and CDR2 are SGHTA and FQGNSA. Trimming removed 5 bases from V and 3 bases from J, with 17 bases in between. CDR3 residues: CASSPRRTVNYEQYF. CDR3 in DNA: TGTGCCAGCAGCCCCAGAAGGACAGTCAACTACGAGCAGTACTTC.

This clonotype has at least ten counts. CDR3 nucleotides: TGTGCCACCAGAACGGACAGGGATTTAGACTACGAGCAGTACTTC. Encoded protein: CATRTDRDLDYEQYF. V gene TRBV15 combines with J gene TRBJ2-7, with 8 bases matching TRBD1. Germline loops: CDR1 LNHNV, CDR2 YYDKDF (reference sequence). V shed 6 bases and J 3 bases; nucleotides not matched to a gene: 10. The CDR3 runs 15 residues. The full variable domain, its missing parts supplied by reference TRBV15 and TRBJ2-7, is DAMVIQNPRYQVTQFGKPVTLSCSQTLNHNVMYWYQQKSSQAPKLLFHYYDKDFNNEADTPDNFQSRRPNTSFCFLDIRSPGLGDTAMYLCATRTDRDLDYEQYFGPGTRLTVT.

In this sample, this clonotype turned up many times. The chain joins TRBV7-9 to TRBJ1-2; D call uncertain. Trimming left V 1 base short and J 8 bases short, with 17 bases between. Germline V gives CDR1 SEHNR, CDR2 FQNEAQ (reference sequence). The CDR3 has 15 residues. CDR3 nucleotides: TGTGCCAGCAGCTTAGGTGTGGACCCGATGGTAGGCTACACCTTC. It yields the protein CASSLGVDPMVGYTF.

This clonotype was recorded at least ten times. V is TRBV7-9 and J is TRBJ2-1; 12 nucleotides match TRBD2. Looked up from germline, CDR1 is SEHNR and CDR2 is FQNEAQ (reference sequence). This CDR3 is 14 amino acids long. The CDR3, as DNA: TGTGCAAAGCAGGCTAGCGGGAGGGTAAATGAGCAGTTCTTC. As protein: CAKQASGRVNEQFF.

In its sample, this clonotype was seen a few times. J is TRBJ2-2 and V is TRBV9; 12 bases match TRBD2. The trim removed 0 bases at V and 7 bases at J, leaving 1 base unmatched. Per germline, CDR1 SGDLS and CDR2 YYNGEE. The CDR3 covers 15 residues. The CDR3 protein is CASSVGLAGDGELFF. In DNA form, the CDR3 reads TGTGCCAGCAGCGTAGGACTAGCGGGAGACGGGGAGCTGTTTTTT. Full variable domain (outside the CDR3, taken from reference TRBV9 and TRBJ2-2): DSGVTQTPKHLITATGQRVTLRCSPRSGDLSVYWYQQSLDQGLQFLIQYYNGEERAKGNILERFSAQQFPDLHSELNLSSLELGDSALYFCASSVGLAGDGELFFGEGSRLTVL.

This clonotype was recorded at least ten times. This chain joins TRBV12-3 or TRBV12-4 and TRBJ1-5; D is unresolved. V was shortened by 6 bases and J by 4 bases, with 7 bases between the two germline ends. CDR3 size: 12 residues. In DNA form, the CDR3 reads TGTGCCAGCAGCCAAATTAATCAGCCCCAGCATTTT. Protein sequence: CASSQINQPQHF.

The genes are TRBV29-1 and TRBJ1-2; D is uncertain. Germline loops: CDR1 SQVTM, CDR2 ANQGSEA. V shed 5 bases and J shed 4 bases, with 8 bases lying between them. The CDR3 covers 11 residues. This chain's CDR3 is CSVSAFYGYTF. The CDR3 DNA is TGCAGCGTTAGTGCATTCTATGGCTACACCTTC.

This clonotype was seen at least ten times. The rearrangement joins TRBV9 to TRBJ2-1, with 11 nucleotides matching TRBD2. CDR3 size: 17 residues. CDR1 and CDR2 from the germline V gene are SGDLS and YYNGEE. V lost 1 base and J lost 1; bases outside the gene matches: 4. The CDR3 spells CASSVNLAGGSYNEQFF. The CDR3 coding sequence is TGTGCCAGCAGCGTAAACCTAGCGGGAGGATCCTACAATGAGCAGTTCTTC.

Many counts were recorded for this clonotype. This sequence joins TRBV29-1 and TRBJ1-2, with D possibly matching TRBD1 (5 bases). CDR1 and CDR2 (germline): SQVTM, ANQGSEA. The CDR3 length is 12 residues. V shed 6 bases and J shed 8 bases, with 16 bases lying between them. This CDR3 reads CSVVGPGVGYTF. Here the CDR3 DNA reads TGCAGCGTAGTAGGCCCGGGGGTGGGCTACACCTTC.

This clonotype was seen repeatedly, ten times or more. The rearrangement joins TRBV30 to TRBJ2-1, with D unclear. V was trimmed by 0 bases and J by 7 bases, leaving 1 base between them. CDR1 and CDR2 from the germline V gene are GTSNPN and SVGIG (reference sequence). This CDR3 region has 10 residues. CDR3 DNA: TGTGCCTGGAGTGTAAATGAGCAGTTCTTC. Translating gives CAWSVNEQFF.

This clonotype was seen repeatedly, ten times or more. This chain connects TRBV11-1 to TRBJ2-5; 11 nucleotides line up with TRBD1. Germline CDR1 reads SGHAT; CDR2 reads FQDESV (reference sequence). V trimming: 4 bases; J trimming: 1 base; junction bases outside the gene matches: 11. The CDR3 sequence is 18 residues long. The DNA for the CDR3 is TGTGCCAGCAGCTCCCCAGGGACAGGGGGTCTCGGCCAAGAGACCCAGTACTTC. Residues: CASSSPGTGGLGQETQYF.

This clonotype was found many times. V is TRBV7-2 and J is TRBJ2-3; weak D call: TRBD2 (7 bases). Trimming took 1 base from V and 3 from J, leaving 14 bases between them. This CDR3 region has 16 residues. Germline assignment: CDR1 SGHTA and CDR2 FQGNSA. CDR3: CASSLVGGALTDTQYF. The CDR3, as DNA: TGTGCCAGCAGCTTAGTGGGGGGGGCGCTAACAGATACGCAGTATTTT.

This clonotype was seen repeatedly, ten times or more. The chain carries TRBV18 and TRBJ1-4; D might be TRBD1 (5 bases). Trimming removed 0 bases from V and 7 bases from J, with 12 bases in between. Germline loops: CDR1 KGHSH, CDR2 LQKENI. The CDR3 sequence is 15 residues long. CDR3 region: CASSPPTVKGEKLFF. The CDR3 DNA is TGTGCCAGCTCACCACCGACAGTAAAGGGTGAAAAACTGTTTTTT.

This clonotype has a count of ten or more. V gene TRBV6-2 or TRBV6-3 combines with J gene TRBJ1-5; D uncertain. Trimming removed 9 bases at V and 7 bases at J, with 19 bases between. The CDR3 has 14 amino acids. Germline V lookup: CDR1 MNHEY, CDR2 SVGEGT. Written as DNA, the CDR3 is TGTGCCAGTAAAACCAGGACGCGGGGACAGCCCCAGCATTTT. It codes for CASKTRTRGQPQHF.

This clonotype was seen many times. The CDR3 DNA reads as TGCGCCAGCAGCTTGCAGGGGGCCGTACAAGAGACCCAGTACTTC. It codes for CASSLQGAVQETQYF. This chain links TRBV5-1 with TRBJ2-5; 8 nucleotides match TRBD1. The V gene end was trimmed by 1 base and the J gene end by 2 bases; junction bases not matched to a gene: 4. The V gene's germline CDR1 is SGHRS and CDR2 YFSETQ. This CDR3 is built from 15 residues.

This clonotype was picked up many times. The chain employs TRBV27 and TRBJ2-3, with D possibly being TRBD1 or TRBD2 (5 bases each). CDR1 and CDR2 from the germline V gene are MNHEY and SMNVEV (reference sequence). V dropped 5 bases and J dropped 5 bases, with 14 bases sitting between them. The CDR3 has 14 amino acids. The CDR3 protein is CASSPGGYRDTQYF. The CDR3 DNA follows: TGTGCCAGCAGTCCTGGGGGATACAGAGATACGCAGTATTTT.